These 28 T cell receptor beta chains originate from one sample sequenced in a study of CD8+ T cells in alopecia areata (dated by TCRdb to the late 2010s). Library method: the immunoSEQ multiplex PCR assay. To provide template for TCR sequencing, every sample had RNA extracted and reverse transcribed into cDNA. TCRdb holds this immuneACCESS table with in-frame rearrangements only. Some clones are missing; in checked studies, unresolved V genes explain under half, and the rest has no known cause. The sample includes 140,000 to 150,000 clones, with roughly 58% observed a single time. The ten largest clones capture 36% of the sample. The source material was CD8+ T cells sorted from blood. The receptors originated from a human donor in good health.

The V call is TRBV5-1, the J call TRBJ2-2, with TRBD1 as a possible D gene (6 bases). Germline loops: CDR1 SGHRS, CDR2 YFSETQ. There are 15 residues in the CDR3. Trimming removed 3 bases at V and 8 bases at J, with 17 bases between. CDR3 sequence: CASSYTGTSRGELFF. Here the CDR3 DNA reads TGCGCCAGCAGCTATACCGGGACATCACGAGGGGAGCTGTTTTTT.

The chain recombines TRBV6-6 with TRBJ2-1; 13 positions match TRBD2. Per the germline V gene, CDR1 is MNHNY and CDR2 is SVGAGI (reference sequence). The CDR3 totals 15 residues. Germline trimming cut 8 bases from V and 5 bases from J; bases unmatched to any gene: 6. The CDR3 is CASEGTSGEDNEQFF. CDR3 nucleotides: TGTGCCAGCGAAGGGACTAGCGGGGAGGACAATGAGCAGTTCTTC.

This clone has more than one count but fewer than ten. The rearrangement links TRBV28 to TRBJ2-7, with no clear D. This CDR3 has 11 amino acids. The germline CDR1 and CDR2 sequences are MDHEN and SYDVKM. The V gene lost 6 bases and the J gene lost 3 bases, with 6 bases spanning the gap. CDR3 loop: CASSQSYEQYF. CDR3 nucleotides: TGTGCCAGCAGCCAGAGCTACGAGCAGTACTTC. The variable domain in full, completed from reference TRBV28 and TRBJ2-7, reads DVKVTQSSRYLVKRTGEKVFLECVQDMDHENMFWYRQDPGLGLRLIYFSYDVKMKEKGDIPEGYSVSREKKERFSLILESASTNQTSMYLCASSQSYEQYFGPGTRLTVT.

V is TRBV10-2 and J is TRBJ2-7; D may be TRBD2 (5 bases). V lost 4 bases to trimming and J lost 3 bases, with 10 bases between them. CDR1 is WSHSY, CDR2 SAAADI, per germline. The length of the CDR3 is 13 residues. The CDR3 loop reads CASSGTDFYEQYF. In DNA, the CDR3 is TGCGCCAGCAGTGGGACGGACTTCTACGAGCAGTACTTC.

This chain uses TRBV29-1 with TRBJ2-7; 8 nucleotides match TRBD1. Germline assignment: CDR1 SQVTM and CDR2 ANQGSEA. V gave up 4 bases and J gave up 2 bases; unmatched junction bases: 7. This CDR3 comprises 14 residues. The CDR3 region is CSVGLQGVPYEQYF. DNA of the CDR3: TGCAGCGTTGGTTTACAGGGGGTCCCCTACGAGCAGTACTTC.

Concerning this clone itself: Additional DNA sequences in this sample encode the identical CDR3. The CDR3 DNA follows: TGTGCCAGCAGCTGGGGGACAGGAAATGAGCAGTTCTTC. This translates into CASSWGTGNEQFF. The chain employs TRBV5-6 and TRBJ2-1, with 8 nucleotides matching TRBD1. J was trimmed by 7 bases and V by 3 bases; bases with no gene match: 3. The germline CDR1 and CDR2 sequences are SGHDT and YYEEEE. The CDR3 has 13 residues.

This clone appeared a single time. The J gene is TRBJ1-2, the V gene TRBV7-9; 7 bases fit TRBD1. The CDR3 runs to 14 residues. The germline gives CDR1 SEHNR, CDR2 FQNEAQ (reference sequence). V lost 3 bases to trimming and J lost 6 bases; unmatched junction nucleotides: 7. The CDR3 bases are TGTGCCAGCAGCTTTGGGCAGGGGGAGAATGGCTACACCTTC. Its protein is CASSFGQGENGYTF. The full variable domain, with the rest looked up from reference TRBV7-9 and TRBJ1-2, is DTGVSQNPRHKITKRGQNVTFRCDPISEHNRLYWYRQTLGQGPEFLTYFQNEAQLEKSRLLSDRFSAERPKGSFSTLEIQRTEQGDSAMYLCASSFGQGENGYTFGSGTRLTVV.

The gene calls are TRBV19 and TRBJ2-7; 8 bases match TRBD1. Germline V lookup: CDR1 LNHDA, CDR2 SQIVND (reference sequence). The CDR3 has 16 residues. V shed 6 bases, J shed 1 base, and the junction held 11 bases outside the gene matches. The DNA for the CDR3 is TGTGCCAGTAGAGTAAACGGACAGGGTAGGTCCTACGAGCAGTACTTC. Its protein product is CASRVNGQGRSYEQYF.

This clone was observed once. The chain carries TRBV29-1 and TRBJ1-2; no firm D call. The V end lost 4 bases, the J end lost 6 bases, and 9 bases lay between the germline ends. CDR3 length: 11 amino acids. Germline V gene data show CDR1 as SQVTM and CDR2 as ANQGSEA. The CDR3 nucleotides read TGCAGCGTTGTGGGTTACGATGGCTACACCTTC. This translates into CSVVGYDGYTF.

The chain carries TRBV13 and TRBJ1-5, with D unclear. V lost 2 bases and J 7 bases, leaving 6 bases between the germline ends. Germline V gene lookup returns CDR1 PRHDT and CDR2 FYEKMQ (reference sequence). The CDR3 runs to 12 residues. CDR3 in amino acids: CASSLSGQPQHF. As DNA, the CDR3 is TGTGCCAGCAGCTTAAGCGGACAGCCCCAGCATTTT.

A note on this clone: This may be a read error: a much more frequent sequence differs by one nucleotide. J is TRBJ2-3 and V is TRBV27; 8 bases align to TRBD2. With 6 bases clipped from V and 0 bases from J, the junction kept 2 bases outside the gene matches. This CDR3 contains 14 residues. Germline V gives CDR1 MNHEY, CDR2 SMNVEV (reference sequence). CDR3 residues: CASRASGSTDTQYF. The CDR3 coding sequence is TGTGCCAGCAGGGCTAGCGGGAGCACAGATACGCAGTATTTT.

CDR3 in amino acids: CSVEGQAQYF. Written as DNA, the CDR3 is TGCAGCGTTGAAGGACAGGCCCAGTACTTC. The chain is built from TRBV29-1 and TRBJ2-5; perhaps TRBD1 as D (6 bases). Germline CDR1 SQVTM, CDR2 ANQGSEA. This CDR3 contains 10 residues. Between the trimmed V and J ends, which lost 1 base and 9 bases, there was a span of 6 bases. The full variable domain, rest sourced from reference TRBV29-1 and TRBJ2-5, is SAVISQKPSRDICQRGTSLTIQCQVDSQVTMMFWYRQQPGQSLTLIATANQGSEATYESGFVIDKFPISRPNLTFSTLTVSNMSPEDSSIYLCSVEGQAQYFGPGTRLLVL.

The genes are TRBV29-1 and TRBJ2-6; D is unclear. Germline assignment: CDR1 SQVTM and CDR2 ANQGSEA. This CDR3 has 16 amino acids. V was trimmed by 6 bases and J by 0 bases, leaving 15 bases between them. The chain's CDR3 is CSVLSLSVSGANVLTF. CDR3 nucleotide sequence: TGCAGCGTCCTGAGCCTAAGTGTCTCTGGGGCCAACGTCCTGACTTTC. Together with reference TRBV29-1 and TRBJ2-6, the CDR3 gives the full variable domain: SAVISQKPSRDICQRGTSLTIQCQVDSQVTMMFWYRQQPGQSLTLIATANQGSEATYESGFVIDKFPISRPNLTFSTLTVSNMSPEDSSIYLCSVLSLSVSGANVLTFGAGSRLTVL.

The chain recombines TRBV6-5 with TRBJ2-3; D is tentatively TRBD1 or TRBD2 (5 bases each). The CDR3 has 13 residues. V was pared by 8 bases and J by 5 bases, with 14 bases between. Germline lookup yields CDR1 MNHEY and CDR2 SVGAGI. The CDR3 reads CASGTPVVDTQYF. The CDR3, as DNA: TGTGCCAGCGGGACCCCAGTGGTAGATACGCAGTATTTT.

This clone was detected only a few times. The chain couples TRBV5-6 to TRBJ2-1; 9 bases line up with TRBD1. Germline assignment: CDR1 SGHDT and CDR2 YYEEEE. The CDR3 covers 15 residues. J was trimmed by 5 bases and V by 2 bases; bases with no gene match: 5. In nucleotides, the CDR3 is TGTGCCAGCAGCTTTAAGGACAGGGGCAACAATGAGCAGTTCTTC. It translates to CASSFKDRGNNEQFF. The variable domain in full, completed from reference TRBV5-6 and TRBJ2-1, reads DAGVTQSPTHLIKTRGQQVTLRCSPKSGHDTVSWYQQALGQGPQFIFQYYEEEERQRGNFPDRFSGHQFPNYSSELNVNALLLGDSALYLCASSFKDRGNNEQFFGPGTRLTVL.

The chain uses TRBV14 and TRBJ2-3; no reliable D call. V dropped 4 bases and J dropped 2 bases, with 7 bases sitting between them. Per germline, CDR1 SGHDN and CDR2 FVKESK. The CDR3 sequence is 13 residues long. CDR3 in amino acids: CASSRRLTDTQYF. CDR3 coding DNA: TGTGCCAGCAGCCGAAGGCTCACAGATACGCAGTATTTT.

This clone was observed a handful of times. This chain joins TRBV19 and TRBJ2-1; D remains unclear. Looked up from germline, CDR1 is LNHDA and CDR2 is SQIVND (reference sequence). The ends were cut back, 1 base at V and 9 bases at J, with 7 bases in the middle. This CDR3 comprises 12 residues. The CDR3 protein is CASSIGRGEQFF. The CDR3 nucleotides read TGTGCCAGTAGTATAGGCCGTGGTGAGCAGTTCTTC. The entire variable domain, with the rest obtained from reference TRBV19 and TRBJ2-1, is as follows: DGGITQSPKYLFRKEGQNVTLSCEQNLNHDAMYWYRQDPGQGLRLIYYSQIVNDFQKGDIAEGYSVSREKKESFPLTVTSAQKNPTAFYLCASSIGRGEQFFGPGTRLTVL.

The chain recombines TRBV9 with TRBJ1-2, with D possibly TRBD1 on 5 matching bases. This CDR3 is 16 amino acids long. CDR1 and CDR2 (germline): SGDLS, YYNGEE. The V end was cut by 4 bases, the J end by 7 bases, with 23 bases between. CDR3: CASSPSGAARGGGYTF. For the CDR3, the DNA is TGTGCCAGCAGCCCAAGTGGGGCCGCCCGGGGAGGTGGCTACACCTTC.

The gene calls are TRBV5-1 and TRBJ2-1, with a possible D match to TRBD1 (6 bases). Trimming left V 0 bases short and J 4 bases short, with 8 bases between. Germline loops: CDR1 SGHRS, CDR2 YFSETQ. The CDR3 loop spans 14 amino acids. CDR3 in amino acids: CASSLGQGYNEQFF. The DNA of the CDR3 is TGCGCCAGCAGCTTGGGTCAGGGGTACAATGAGCAGTTCTTC.

The gene calls are TRBV10-3 and TRBJ2-3, with D perhaps matching TRBD2 (6 bases). The germline gives CDR1 ENHRY, CDR2 SYGVKD. Trimming shortened V by 8 bases and J by 4 bases, and 16 bases separated the two germline ends. This CDR3 is built from 14 residues. The CDR3 region is CAIEAGGVSDTQYF. CDR3 DNA: TGTGCCATCGAAGCGGGTGGAGTCTCAGATACGCAGTATTTT.

J is TRBJ1-3 and V is TRBV7-2; no definite D call. There are 14 residues in the CDR3. V was clipped by 7 bases and J by 2 bases, with 12 bases between them. Germline V CDR1 and CDR2: SGHTA, FQGNSA. CDR3 region: CASTSGTTGNTIYF. The CDR3 DNA reads TGTGCCAGCACGTCAGGAACTACTGGAAACACCATATATTTT.

The chain couples TRBV7-9 to TRBJ1-6; a weak D match, TRBD1 (5 bases). The CDR3 extends over 16 amino acids. The V gene's germline CDR1 is SEHNR and CDR2 FQNEAQ (reference sequence). The V and J ends lost 1 base and 7 bases respectively, with 14 bases between them. As DNA, the CDR3 is TGTGCCAGCAGCTTAGATGGGACCTTCGCCAATTCACCCCTCCACTTT. Protein sequence: CASSLDGTFANSPLHF.

V and J are TRBV19 and TRBJ1-5; D may be TRBD1 (5 bases). Germline CDR1 and CDR2: LNHDA and SQIVND (reference sequence). V was pared by 8 bases and J by 5 bases, with 13 bases between. CDR3 length equals 13 residues. CDR3 bases: TGTGCCAGTTTGGCAGGGTACCATCAGCCCCAGCATTTT. This gives the protein CASLAGYHQPQHF.

The rearrangement links TRBV27 to TRBJ2-2, with D perhaps matching TRBD1 (5 bases). Trimming removed 0 bases at V and 4 bases at J, with 15 bases between. In germline, CDR1 is MNHEY, CDR2 SMNVEV (reference sequence). This CDR3 region has 17 residues. The DNA of the CDR3 is TGTGCCAGCAGTTTATCTAAAGGCAGGGCCCTCACCGGGGAGCTGTTTTTT. Protein sequence: CASSLSKGRALTGELFF.

This clone was detected only a few times. This chain connects TRBV23-1 to TRBJ2-7, with D unclear. TRBV23-1 belongs to the ORF category, with a function that is uncertain. The V gene lost 1 base and the J gene lost 5 bases, with 15 bases spanning the gap. This CDR3 has 15 amino acids. CDR3 DNA sequence: TGCGCCAGCAGTCAATTTGTTACCGAAGTCCACGAGCAGTACTTC. Translated, it gives CASSQFVTEVHEQYF.

In its sample, this clone was seen a few times. V and J are TRBV18 and TRBJ2-3; 9 bases are shared with TRBD2. Germline V lookup: CDR1 KGHSH, CDR2 LQKENI. After removal of 3 bases from V and 3 bases from J, the junction contained 13 bases not matched to a gene. This CDR3 has 18 residues. Written as DNA, the CDR3 is TGTGCCAGCTCACCTTCAAGACTAGCGGAGTACCCAACAGATACGCAGTATTTT. It encodes CASSPSRLAEYPTDTQYF.

The table lists this clone with a count of one. This rearrangement joins TRBV25-1 to TRBJ1-1; the D gene is possibly TRBD1 (6 bases). The germline V gene has CDR1 MGHDK and CDR2 SYGVNS. The CDR3 is 13 residues long. The germline V and J ends were trimmed by 4 bases and 2 bases, with 8 bases remaining between them. CDR3 sequence (DNA): TGTGCCAGCAGTGTGGGGGCTAACACTGAAGCTTTCTTT. Residues: CASSVGANTEAFF.

The J gene is TRBJ2-1, the V gene TRBV28; tentative D call: TRBD2 (6 bases). This CDR3 region has 15 residues. Trimming removed 3 bases at V and 4 bases at J, with 13 bases between. Germline CDR1 is MDHEN and CDR2 is SYDVKM. In DNA, the CDR3 is TGTGCCAGCAGTTTGGGCGGGAATCGTTACAATGAGCAGTTCTTC. Its translation is CASSLGGNRYNEQFF.